One and the same sample provided the 31 T cell receptor beta chains below, sequenced in a study of early T cells in non-severe SARS-CoV-2 infection (dated by TCRdb to the early 2020s). Libraries were built with 5' RACE. TCRdb lists the instrument as NextSeq 500. The public sequencing data were trimmed at Q25 with fastp and processed into clonotypes with MiXCR by TCRdb, which kept only in-frame beta chains. Each entry is one CDR3 protein sequence, shown with its most common DNA and genes. In all, the sample holds under 65,000 distinct CDR3 sequences, and about 10% of those were seen once. The top ten clones comprise less than 9.5% of the sample. The sample taken for sequencing was whole blood. The receptors shown here come from an adult who was a healthcare worker with PCR-confirmed SARS-CoV-2 infection or an uninfected control (not recorded which).

This chain connects TRBV20-1 to TRBJ2-3; D is unclear. Germline CDR1 DFQATT, CDR2 SNEGSKA (reference sequence). The V gene lost 6 bases and the J gene lost 6 bases, with 13 bases spanning the gap. The CDR3 has 12 residues. This CDR3 reads CSANRGRDTQYF. CDR3 nucleotide sequence: TGCAGTGCAAATCGCGGTAGGGATACGCAGTATTTT.

The V and J genes are TRBV30 and TRBJ2-7; TRBD2 matches at 14 bases. Germline trimming cut 4 bases from V and 4 bases from J; bases unmatched to any gene: 6. The CDR3 contains 15 residues. The germline CDR1 and CDR2 sequences are GTSNPN and SVGIG (reference sequence). The DNA for the CDR3 is TGTGCCTGGACCCTGGGACTAGCGGGAGTGTACGAGCAGTACTTC. It translates to CAWTLGLAGVYEQYF.

The sample holds a few counts of this clonotype. This chain links TRBV6-5 with TRBJ2-3, with 11 positions matching TRBD2. V gave up 0 bases and J gave up 8 bases; unmatched junction bases: 4. The CDR3 contains 15 residues. Germline V gives CDR1 MNHEY, CDR2 SVGAGI. The CDR3 DNA follows: TGTGCCAGCAGTTACTCGATAGCGGGGGGGACTACGCAGTATTTT. Protein: CASSYSIAGGTTQYF.

The rearrangement uses TRBV6-5 and TRBJ2-7, with D possibly TRBD2 on 6 matching bases. This CDR3 comprises 14 residues. V lost 6 bases and J 5 bases, leaving 17 bases between the germline ends. From germline, CDR1 is MNHEY and CDR2 SVGAGI. The DNA of the CDR3 is TGTGCCAGCAGCCCCGGGGGTGAAGGTAACGAGCAGTACTTC. Amino acid sequence: CASSPGGEGNEQYF.

This clonotype was seen only once. The chain employs TRBV2 and TRBJ2-4; 11 bases agree with TRBD2. V was clipped by 6 bases and J by 4 bases; unmatched bases: 11. CDR1 and CDR2 from the germline V gene are SNHLY and FYNNEI. The CDR3 spans 17 residues. The CDR3 reads CASRESGTSGRKNIQYF. CDR3 coding DNA: TGTGCCAGCAGGGAGTCCGGGACTAGCGGTAGGAAAAACATTCAGTACTTC.

Ten or more counts support this clonotype. The rearrangement joins TRBV5-6 to TRBJ2-7; D could derive from TRBD1 or TRBD2 (5 bases each). CDR1 is SGHDT, CDR2 YYEEEE, per germline. Trimming took 4 bases from V and 0 from J, leaving 14 bases between them. The CDR3 has 15 residues. DNA of the CDR3: TGTGCCAGCAGCCGACGGGGCGCGGACTCCTACGAGCAGTACTTC. Its protein is CASSRRGADSYEQYF.

The genes are TRBV20-1 and TRBJ2-1, with TRBD2 matching over 13 bases. V lost 4 bases, J lost 7 bases, and 13 bases stayed unmatched. Germline V gene data show CDR1 as DFQATT and CDR2 as SNEGSKA (reference sequence). This CDR3 is built from 17 residues. CDR3 residues: CSAMILQLAGGQNEQFF. CDR3 sequence (DNA): TGCAGTGCTATGATCTTGCAACTAGCGGGGGGGCAGAATGAGCAGTTCTTC.

This clonotype was seen repeatedly, ten times or more. The V and J genes are TRBV5-4 and TRBJ2-1, with 10 bases identical to TRBD1. The CDR3 has 14 residues. After removal of 3 bases from V and 9 bases from J, the junction contained 6 bases not matched to a gene. Germline values: CDR1 SGHNT, CDR2 YYREEE (reference sequence). CDR3: CASSWDRGWVEQFF. In nucleotides, the CDR3 is TGTGCCAGCAGCTGGGACAGGGGATGGGTTGAGCAGTTCTTC.

The chain employs TRBV6-1 and TRBJ2-6; D is possibly TRBD2 (5 bases). Germline values: CDR1 MNHNS, CDR2 SASEGT. The CDR3 has 15 residues. Trimming left V 6 bases short and J 1 base short, with 10 bases between. In DNA form, the CDR3 reads TGTGCCAGCAGGGCCACTAGTTCTGGGGCCAACGTCCTGACTTTC. Protein: CASRATSSGANVLTF.

This clonotype was observed many times. The chain joins TRBV6-5 to TRBJ1-6, with D possibly TRBD1 on 5 matching bases. Germline V lookup: CDR1 MNHEY, CDR2 SVGAGI. The CDR3 consists of 16 residues. Deletions cut 4 bases from V and 5 bases from J, with 15 bases between. CDR3 nucleotides: TGTGCCAGCAGTTGGGGCCTAGAACGGAATAATTCACCCCTCCACTTT. This sequence encodes CASSWGLERNNSPLHF.

V gene TRBV11-3 combines with J gene TRBJ2-7; D is undetermined. CDR1 and CDR2 from the germline V gene are SGHNT and YENEEA. V lost 4 bases and J 2 bases, leaving 9 bases between the germline ends. The CDR3 extends over 13 amino acids. The CDR3 region has the DNA TGTGCCAGCAGCTCTACGAGCCCCTACGAGCAGTACTTC. As protein: CASSSTSPYEQYF.

In this sample, this clonotype turned up a few times. The J gene is TRBJ2-5, the V gene TRBV7-9; 8 bases are shared with TRBD1. This CDR3 has 17 amino acids. The germline V gene encodes CDR1 SEHNR and CDR2 FQNEAQ (reference sequence). V lost 2 bases to trimming and J lost 2 bases; unmatched junction nucleotides: 10. CDR3 nucleotides: TGTGCCAGCAGCTTACCCCTGACAGGGGCCCGACAAGAGACCCAGTACTTC. Its translation: CASSLPLTGARQETQYF.

This clonotype was seen at least ten times. The gene calls are TRBV13 and TRBJ2-1; D remains ambiguous. Germline V CDR1 and CDR2: PRHDT, FYEKMQ (reference sequence). The CDR3 spans 13 residues. Trimming shortened V by 10 bases and J by 9 bases, and 19 bases separated the two germline ends. This chain's CDR3 is CATYRGRLGEQFF. As DNA, the CDR3 is TGTGCCACCTATAGAGGTCGGCTCGGTGAGCAGTTCTTC. The whole variable domain, filled in from reference TRBV13 and TRBJ2-1, reads AAGVIQSPRHLIKEKRETATLKCYPIPRHDTVYWYQQGPGQDPQFLISFYEKMQSDKGSIPDRFSAQQFSDYHSELNMSSLELGDSALYFCATYRGRLGEQFFGPGTRLTVL.

This clonotype was observed at least ten times. This rearrangement joins TRBV29-1 to TRBJ1-2; D gene unclear. The CDR3 is made up of 13 amino acids. V was shortened by 1 base and J by 8 bases, with 14 bases between the two germline ends. From germline, CDR1 is SQVTM and CDR2 ANQGSEA. The DNA for the CDR3 is TGCAGCGTTGAAGTTAACAGCCTCTCCGGCTACACCTTC. Protein sequence: CSVEVNSLSGYTF. The full variable domain, completed using reference TRBV29-1 and TRBJ1-2, is SAVISQKPSRDICQRGTSLTIQCQVDSQVTMMFWYRQQPGQSLTLIATANQGSEATYESGFVIDKFPISRPNLTFSTLTVSNMSPEDSSIYLCSVEVNSLSGYTFGSGTRLTVV.

This clonotype has a count of ten or more. The V call is TRBV6-1, the J call TRBJ2-2; 10 bases fit TRBD1. With 8 bases clipped from V and 5 bases from J, the junction kept 11 bases outside the gene matches. The CDR3 is made up of 16 amino acids. CDR1 MNHNS and CDR2 SASEGT come from the germline V gene. This CDR3 reads CASVGQGGFSTGELFF. Here the CDR3 DNA reads TGTGCCAGCGTCGGACAGGGGGGGTTTTCGACCGGGGAGCTGTTTTTT.

The chain employs TRBV28 and TRBJ1-1; D is ambiguous. V lost 4 bases to trimming and J lost 5 bases, with 5 bases between them. The germline gives CDR1 MDHEN, CDR2 SYDVKM. The CDR3 runs to 11 residues. CDR3 amino acids: CASSYRTEAFF. The CDR3 DNA reads as TGTGCCAGCAGTTACAGAACTGAAGCTTTCTTT.

This sequence joins TRBV24-1 and TRBJ2-1; tentatively, D is TRBD1 (5 bases). The germline gives CDR1 KGHDR, CDR2 SFDVKD. With 0 bases removed from V and 7 bases from J, the gap between germline ends came to 12 bases. The CDR3 spans 15 residues. Written as DNA, the CDR3 is TGTGCCACCAGTGATTTGGGCAGGGTGGGGAATGAGCAGTTCTTC. This codes for CATSDLGRVGNEQFF.

The J gene is TRBJ1-1, the V gene TRBV12-3 or TRBV12-4; D uncertain. V was shortened by 5 bases and J by 0 bases, with 10 bases between the two germline ends. The CDR3 length is 14 residues. The chain's CDR3 is CASSQPTVNTEAFF. The CDR3 nucleotides are TGTGCCAGCAGTCAGCCCACAGTGAACACTGAAGCTTTCTTT.

V gene TRBV2 combines with J gene TRBJ2-3; a weak D match, TRBD2 (6 bases). From germline, CDR1 is SNHLY and CDR2 FYNNEI. This CDR3 contains 11 residues. The germline V and J ends were trimmed by 4 bases and 10 bases, with 9 bases remaining between them. DNA for the CDR3: TGTGCCAGCAGTGCGGGAGTCCCGCAGTATTTT. It is translated as CASSAGVPQYF.

In this sample, this clonotype turned up many times. This sequence joins TRBV5-1 and TRBJ2-1, with 10 nucleotides matching TRBD1. Losses at the gene ends were 5 bases for V and 8 bases for J; bases not matched to a gene: 7. Germline CDR1 reads SGHRS; CDR2 reads YFSETQ. The CDR3 covers 14 residues. The CDR3 protein is CASRKDRGFHEQFF. Here the CDR3 DNA reads TGCGCCAGCAGGAAGGACAGGGGGTTTCATGAGCAGTTCTTC.

This clonotype was detected a few times. The rearrangement uses TRBV6-2 or TRBV6-3 and TRBJ2-7, with D perhaps being TRBD1 or TRBD2 (6 bases each). CDR1 is MNHEY, CDR2 SVGEGT, per germline. This CDR3 is built from 14 residues. Trimming stripped 7 bases from V and 2 bases from J, with 15 bases between. The CDR3 nucleotides read TGTGCCAGCAATCCCGGGGGCAGGCCCTACGAGCAGTACTTC. Translating gives CASNPGGRPYEQYF.

This chain links TRBV10-1 with TRBJ1-1; no clear D gene. The CDR3 consists of 14 residues. The ends were cut back, 0 bases at V and 4 bases at J, with 9 bases in the middle. Germline V gene lookup returns CDR1 WNHNN and CDR2 SYGVQD (reference sequence). Written as DNA, the CDR3 is TGCGCCAGCAGTGAGTCCCGGGGATCCACTGAAGCTTTCTTT. The encoded protein is CASSESRGSTEAFF.

In this sample, this clonotype turned up once. V is TRBV6-5 and J is TRBJ1-1, with no clear D. The CDR3 runs 14 residues. The V end lost 4 bases, the J end lost 1 base, and 10 bases lay between the germline ends. CDR1 is MNHEY and CDR2 is SVGAGI in the germline V gene. The CDR3 DNA reads as TGTGCCAGCAGTTCCCCACGAGGGAACACTGAAGCTTTCTTT. Residues: CASSSPRGNTEAFF.

The gene calls are TRBV13 and TRBJ2-1; weak D call: TRBD2 (6 bases). Germline CDR1 reads PRHDT; CDR2 reads FYEKMQ (reference sequence). The V gene lost 1 base and the J gene lost 9 bases, with 22 bases spanning the gap. The CDR3 runs 17 residues. CDR3 in amino acids: CASSLEGQPGVHTEQFF. CDR3 bases: TGTGCCAGCAGCTTAGAGGGTCAGCCGGGGGTACACACTGAGCAGTTCTTC.

This clonotype was counted between two and nine times. V gene TRBV2 combines with J gene TRBJ2-5; TRBD1 might be the D (6 bases). The V gene lost 4 bases and the J gene lost 1 base, with 13 bases spanning the gap. Germline CDR1 is SNHLY and CDR2 is FYNNEI. The CDR3 is 15 residues long. This CDR3 reads CASSAEQGFQETQYF. CDR3 coding DNA: TGTGCCAGCAGTGCGGAACAGGGCTTCCAAGAGACCCAGTACTTC.

The chain is built from TRBV4-1 and TRBJ2-5, with 7 bases lining up with TRBD2. The CDR3 has 14 amino acids. From germline, CDR1 is MGHRA and CDR2 YSYEKL. V dropped 1 base and J dropped 4; count of bases not matched to a gene: 3. DNA of the CDR3: TGCGCCAGCAGCCAAGGCGGGGAGGGAGAGACCCAGTACTTC. Translating gives CASSQGGEGETQYF.

This clonotype was seen repeatedly, ten times or more. The CDR3 sequence is CASSARGQGKKLFF. The DNA for the CDR3 is TGTGCCAGCAGTGCCCGGGGACAGGGGAAAAAACTGTTTTTT. This rearrangement joins TRBV2 to TRBJ1-4; 10 positions agree with TRBD1. The germline V gene encodes CDR1 SNHLY and CDR2 FYNNEI. V gave up 4 bases and J gave up 9 bases; unmatched junction bases: 5. CDR3 size: 14 residues.

This clonotype has a count of ten or more. The V and J genes are TRBV7-9 and TRBJ1-1, with D unresolved. The CDR3 extends over 12 amino acids. V was shortened by 5 bases and J by 5 bases, with 9 bases between the two germline ends. The germline gives CDR1 SEHNR, CDR2 FQNEAQ (reference sequence). CDR3 nucleotide sequence: TGTGCCAGCAGCCTCACAAGGACTGAAGCTTTCTTT. Translated, it gives CASSLTRTEAFF.

This clonotype was seen only a few times. V and J are TRBV7-9 and TRBJ1-2; possible D gene TRBD1, 5 bases. V shed 8 bases and J shed 0 bases, with 22 bases lying between them. The length of the CDR3 is 17 residues. CDR1 and CDR2 (germline): SEHNR, FQNEAQ (reference sequence). The CDR3 DNA follows: TGTGCCAGCGCCCGAGGGGCCTCCACCCTAGCTAACTATGGCTACACCTTC. Translating it yields CASARGASTLANYGYTF. Combining the CDR3 with reference TRBV7-9 and TRBJ1-2 gives the whole variable domain DTGVSQNPRHKITKRGQNVTFRCDPISEHNRLYWYRQTLGQGPEFLTYFQNEAQLEKSRLLSDRFSAERPKGSFSTLEIQRTEQGDSAMYLCASARGASTLANYGYTFGSGTRLTVV.

This clonotype occurred a few times. The chain joins TRBV12-3 or TRBV12-4 to TRBJ2-1; possible D gene TRBD2, 5 bases. V was shortened by 4 bases and J by 2 bases, with 9 bases between the two germline ends. The CDR3 has 14 residues. CDR3 in DNA: TGTGCCAGCAGTTCCCCCGGGGCCTACAATGAGCAGTTCTTC. Translation: CASSSPGAYNEQFF.

The V call is TRBV28, the J call TRBJ1-2, with D uncertain. Germline V lookup: CDR1 MDHEN, CDR2 SYDVKM. Trimming took 6 bases from V and 4 from J, leaving 12 bases between them. The CDR3 has 13 amino acids. Here the CDR3 reads CASRPQSPYGYTF. The CDR3 DNA follows: TGTGCCAGCAGGCCGCAATCCCCCTATGGCTACACCTTC.